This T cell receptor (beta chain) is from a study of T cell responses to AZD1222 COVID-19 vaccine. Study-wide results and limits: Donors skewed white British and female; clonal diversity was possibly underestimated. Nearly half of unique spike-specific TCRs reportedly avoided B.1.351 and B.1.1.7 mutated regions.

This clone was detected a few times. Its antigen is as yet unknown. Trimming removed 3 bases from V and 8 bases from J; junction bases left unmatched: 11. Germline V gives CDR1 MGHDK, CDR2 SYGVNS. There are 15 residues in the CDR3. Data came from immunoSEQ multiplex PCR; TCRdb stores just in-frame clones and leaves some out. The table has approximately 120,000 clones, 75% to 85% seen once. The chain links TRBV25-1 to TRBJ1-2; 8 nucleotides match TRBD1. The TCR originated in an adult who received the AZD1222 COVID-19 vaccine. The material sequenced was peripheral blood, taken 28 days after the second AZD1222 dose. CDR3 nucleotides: TGTGCCAGCAGTGATGACAGGGGTATGGGACGAGGCTACACCTTC. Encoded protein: CASSDDRGMGRGYTF.